This TCR beta chain was sequenced for a study of blood T cell repertoires in COVID-19. Study-level background: Some COVID-19 samples were acute and others convalescent; all came from the United States, Italy and Spain. In each case, the material was cDNA or gDNA derived from T cells, B-cell-depleted T cells, or PBMCs.

The V gene end was trimmed by 2 bases and the J gene end by 2 bases; junction bases not matched to a gene: 1. The CDR3 covers 15 residues. Germline assignment: CDR1 WNHNN and CDR2 SYGVQD (reference sequence). Study processing details: It was from reference gene primer amplification that nucleated cell counts were estimated. The method was immunoSEQ multiplex PCR; TCRdb's version includes in-frame clones alone and lacks a portion of them. That table furnishes V, J and clone size, whereas the DNA furnished D and trimming. The sample holds over 65,000 clones, around 80% seen once. Sequenced: peripheral blood. The chain links TRBV10-1 to TRBJ1-3; 9 bases map to TRBD1. This TCR was recovered from a woman aged 40 to 50 with active or convalescent COVID-19. Written as DNA, the CDR3 is TGCGCCAGCAGTGAGGGGACAGGGCCTGGAAACACCATATATTTT. Protein product: CASSEGTGPGNTIYF.